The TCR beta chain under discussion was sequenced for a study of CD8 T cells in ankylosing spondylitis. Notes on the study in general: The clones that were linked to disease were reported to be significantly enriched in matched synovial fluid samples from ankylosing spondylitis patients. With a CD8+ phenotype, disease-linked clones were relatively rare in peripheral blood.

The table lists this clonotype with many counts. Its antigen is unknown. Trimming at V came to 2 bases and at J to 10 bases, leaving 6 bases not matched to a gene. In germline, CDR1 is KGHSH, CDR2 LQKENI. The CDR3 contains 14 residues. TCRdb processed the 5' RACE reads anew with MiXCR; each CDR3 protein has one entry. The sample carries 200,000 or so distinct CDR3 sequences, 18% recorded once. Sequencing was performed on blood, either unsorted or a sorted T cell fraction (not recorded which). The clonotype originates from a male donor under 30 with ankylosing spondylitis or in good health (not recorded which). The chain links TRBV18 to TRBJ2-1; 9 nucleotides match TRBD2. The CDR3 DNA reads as TGTGCCAGCTCACCAGGGACTAGCAACCACGAGCAGTTCTTC. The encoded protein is CASSPGTSNHEQFF.